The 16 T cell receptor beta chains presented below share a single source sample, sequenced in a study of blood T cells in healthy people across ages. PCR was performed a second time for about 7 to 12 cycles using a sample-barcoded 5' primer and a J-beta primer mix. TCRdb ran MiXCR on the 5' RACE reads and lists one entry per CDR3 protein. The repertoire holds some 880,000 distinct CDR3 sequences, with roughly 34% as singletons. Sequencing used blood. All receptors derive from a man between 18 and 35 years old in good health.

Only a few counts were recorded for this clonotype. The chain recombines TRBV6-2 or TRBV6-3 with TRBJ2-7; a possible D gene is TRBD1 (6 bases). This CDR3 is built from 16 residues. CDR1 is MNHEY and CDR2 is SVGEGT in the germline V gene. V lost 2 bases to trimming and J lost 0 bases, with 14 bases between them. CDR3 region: CASSYPRTETSYEQYF. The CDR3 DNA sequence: TGTGCCAGCAGTTACCCCAGGACAGAGACCTCCTACGAGCAGTACTTC.

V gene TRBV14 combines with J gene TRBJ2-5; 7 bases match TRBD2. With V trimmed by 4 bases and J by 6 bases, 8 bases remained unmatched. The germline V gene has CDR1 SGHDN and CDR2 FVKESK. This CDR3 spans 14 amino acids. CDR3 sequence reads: CASSPDGRAKTQYF. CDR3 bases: TGTGCCAGCAGCCCCGATGGGAGGGCAAAGACCCAGTACTTC.

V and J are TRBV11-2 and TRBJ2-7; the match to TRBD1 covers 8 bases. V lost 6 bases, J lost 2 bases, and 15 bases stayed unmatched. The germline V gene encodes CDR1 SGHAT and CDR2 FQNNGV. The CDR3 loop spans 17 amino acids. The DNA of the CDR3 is TGTGCCAGCAGTTTTCCGGAGGGGGGACAGGTCCCCTACGAGCAGTACTTC. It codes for CASSFPEGGQVPYEQYF.

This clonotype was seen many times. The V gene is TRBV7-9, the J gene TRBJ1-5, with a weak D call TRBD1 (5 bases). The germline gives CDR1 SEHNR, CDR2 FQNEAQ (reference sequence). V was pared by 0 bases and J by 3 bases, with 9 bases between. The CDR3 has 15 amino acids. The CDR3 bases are TGTGCCAGCAGCTTAGCGGGGGTCCCCAATCAGCCCCAGCATTTT. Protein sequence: CASSLAGVPNQPQHF.

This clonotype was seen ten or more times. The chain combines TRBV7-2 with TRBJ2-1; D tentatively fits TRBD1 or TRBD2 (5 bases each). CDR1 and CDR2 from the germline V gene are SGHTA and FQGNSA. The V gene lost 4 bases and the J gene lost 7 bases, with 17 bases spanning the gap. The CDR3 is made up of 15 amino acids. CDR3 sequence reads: CASSYGGGIGNEQFF. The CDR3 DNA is TGTGCCAGCAGCTACGGTGGGGGTATTGGGAATGAGCAGTTCTTC.

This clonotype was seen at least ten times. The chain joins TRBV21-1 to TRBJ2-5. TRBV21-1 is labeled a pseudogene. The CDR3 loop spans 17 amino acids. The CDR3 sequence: CASSKVGWPPTYETQYF. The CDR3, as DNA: TGTGCCAGCAGCAAAGTGGGCTGGCCACCGACATACGAGACCCAGTACTTC.

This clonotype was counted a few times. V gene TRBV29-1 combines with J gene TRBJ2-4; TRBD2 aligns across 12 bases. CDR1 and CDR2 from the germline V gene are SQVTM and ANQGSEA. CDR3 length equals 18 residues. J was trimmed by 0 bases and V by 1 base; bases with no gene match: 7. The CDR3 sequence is CSVEVASGGVLAKNIQYF. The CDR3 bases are TGCAGCGTTGAAGTGGCTAGCGGGGGGGTACTAGCCAAAAACATTCAGTACTTC.

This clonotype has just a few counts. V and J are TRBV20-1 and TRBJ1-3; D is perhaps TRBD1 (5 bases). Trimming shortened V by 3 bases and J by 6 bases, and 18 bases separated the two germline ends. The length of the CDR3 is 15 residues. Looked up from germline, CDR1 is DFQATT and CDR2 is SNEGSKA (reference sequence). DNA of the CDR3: TGCAGTGCTAGTAGTCGGACGGGAGGGGAAAACACCATATATTTT. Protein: CSASSRTGGENTIYF.

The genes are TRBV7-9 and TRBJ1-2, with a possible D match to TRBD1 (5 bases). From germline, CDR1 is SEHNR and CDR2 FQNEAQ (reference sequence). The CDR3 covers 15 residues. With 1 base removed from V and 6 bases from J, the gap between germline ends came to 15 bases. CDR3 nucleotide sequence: TGTGCCAGCAGCTTAGTAGAACAGGCAGTTAATGGCTACACCTTC. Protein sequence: CASSLVEQAVNGYTF.

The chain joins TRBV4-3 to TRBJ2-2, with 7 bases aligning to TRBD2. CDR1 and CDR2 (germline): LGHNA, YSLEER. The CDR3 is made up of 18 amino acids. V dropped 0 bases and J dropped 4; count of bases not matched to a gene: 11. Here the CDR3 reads CASSQDGGRGESTGELFF. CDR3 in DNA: TGCGCCAGCAGCCAAGATGGTGGACGGGGGGAGTCCACCGGGGAGCTGTTTTTT.

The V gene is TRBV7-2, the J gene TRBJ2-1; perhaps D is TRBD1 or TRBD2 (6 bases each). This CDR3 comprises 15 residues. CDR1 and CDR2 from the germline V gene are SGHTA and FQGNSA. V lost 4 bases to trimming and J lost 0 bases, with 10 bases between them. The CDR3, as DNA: TGTGCCAGCAGCTACGGGGGCAGCTCCTACAATGAGCAGTTCTTC. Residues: CASSYGGSSYNEQFF.

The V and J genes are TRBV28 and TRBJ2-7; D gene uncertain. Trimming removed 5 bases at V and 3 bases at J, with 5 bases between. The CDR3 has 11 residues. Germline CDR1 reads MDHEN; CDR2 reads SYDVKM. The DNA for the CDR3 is TGTGCCAGCAGTGGAATCTACGAGCAGTACTTC. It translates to CASSGIYEQYF.

CDR3 coding DNA: TGTGCCAGCAGTCCACCGACAGGGGGGCTGGACGAGCAGTACTTC. Translated, it gives CASSPPTGGLDEQYF. The rearrangement links TRBV12-3 or TRBV12-4 to TRBJ2-7, with 9 nucleotides matching TRBD1. This CDR3 is built from 15 residues. The V segment lost 5 bases and the J segment 5 bases; nucleotides outside the gene matches: 10.

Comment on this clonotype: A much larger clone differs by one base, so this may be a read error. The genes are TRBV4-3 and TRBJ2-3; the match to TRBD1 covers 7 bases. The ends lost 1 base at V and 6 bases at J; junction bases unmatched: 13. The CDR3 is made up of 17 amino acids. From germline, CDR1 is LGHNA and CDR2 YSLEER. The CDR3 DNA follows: TGCGCCAGCAGCCAAGGGTACAGGGGATTGTTGGTGGATACGCAGTATTTT. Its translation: CASSQGYRGLLVDTQYF.

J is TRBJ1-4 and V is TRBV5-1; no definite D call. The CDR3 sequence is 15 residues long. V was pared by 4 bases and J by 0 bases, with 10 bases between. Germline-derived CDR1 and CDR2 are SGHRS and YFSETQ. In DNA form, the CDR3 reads TGCGCCAGCAGCCTGACCGTAACAACTAATGAAAAACTGTTTTTT. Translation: CASSLTVTTNEKLFF. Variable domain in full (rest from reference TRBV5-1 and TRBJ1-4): KAGVTQTPRYLIKTRGQQVTLSCSPISGHRSVSWYQQTPGQGLQFLFEYFSETQRNKGNFPGRFSGRQFSNSRSEMNVSTLELGDSALYLCASSLTVTTNEKLFFGSGTQLSVL.

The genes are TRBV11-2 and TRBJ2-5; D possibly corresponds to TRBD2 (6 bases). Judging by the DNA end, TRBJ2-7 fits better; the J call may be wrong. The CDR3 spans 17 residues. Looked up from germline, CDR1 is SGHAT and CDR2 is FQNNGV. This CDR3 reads CASSSFTGGSKPYEQYF. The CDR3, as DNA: TGTGCCAGCAGCTCCTTCACAGGAGGGAGTAAACCATACGAGCAGTACTTC.